The next 13 T cell receptor beta chains were all read from a single sample in a study of spatial heterogeneity in lung cancer. Findings and caveats of the study: Tumor mutation count correlated with how many alpha and beta TCRs expanded intratumorally.

One entry per CDR3 protein results from TCRdb running MiXCR on the 5' RACE reads. The table records 100,000 to 110,000 distinct CDR3 sequences, roughly 4.5% of them present only once. The time point: sample taken at primary tumor resection. For these receptors, no antigen is known. This sample comprised lung tumor tissue, obtained at surgery. The receptors come from a male donor with early-stage non-small cell lung cancer.

This clonotype turned up a few times. J is TRBJ2-1 and V is TRBV27, with 7 nucleotides matching TRBD1. CDR1 and CDR2 (germline): MNHEY, SMNVEV (reference sequence). Germline trimming cut 6 bases from V and 8 bases from J; bases unmatched to any gene: 19. This CDR3 spans 17 amino acids. CDR3 region: CASSPFTGTEIPHEQFF. CDR3 nucleotide sequence: TGTGCCAGCAGCCCTTTTACCGGGACAGAGATCCCCCATGAGCAGTTCTTC.

This clonotype was seen ten or more times. This chain connects TRBV5-8 to TRBJ1-1, with a possible D match to TRBD1 (5 bases). Germline CDR1 and CDR2: SGHTS and YDEGEE. This CDR3 contains 16 residues. Trimming took 2 bases from V and 0 from J, leaving 14 bases between them. DNA of the CDR3: TGTGCCAGCAGCTTATACAGGCTAATTGTGAACACTGAAGCTTTCTTT. It codes for CASSLYRLIVNTEAFF.

This chain links TRBV30 with TRBJ1-5; D not resolved. The CDR3 runs 14 residues. V was trimmed by 0 bases and J by 1 base, leaving 7 bases between them. Germline CDR1 is GTSNPN and CDR2 is SVGIG (reference sequence). The CDR3 sequence: CAWSVGGSNQPQHF. CDR3 DNA: TGTGCCTGGAGTGTGGGAGGGAGCAATCAGCCCCAGCATTTT.

This clonotype was counted many times. The gene calls are TRBV9 and TRBJ2-1; the D gene could be TRBD1 or TRBD2 (5 bases each). Per germline, CDR1 SGDLS and CDR2 YYNGEE. The V end was cut by 4 bases, the J end by 7 bases, with 18 bases between. The CDR3 consists of 15 residues. The CDR3 spells CASSPGIAWGNEQFF. The DNA of the CDR3 is TGTGCCAGCAGCCCAGGGATAGCCTGGGGGAATGAGCAGTTCTTC.

In its sample, this clonotype was seen many times. The CDR3 sequence: CSATVAGGNEQFF. As DNA, the CDR3 is TGCAGTGCTACCGTAGCGGGAGGTAATGAGCAGTTCTTC. The chain recombines TRBV20-1 with TRBJ2-1, with 10 nucleotides matching TRBD2. J was trimmed by 7 bases and V by 4 bases; bases with no gene match: 4. The CDR3 runs 13 residues. The germline V gene has CDR1 DFQATT and CDR2 SNEGSKA (reference sequence).

In this sample, this clonotype turned up many times. The chain combines TRBV20-1 with TRBJ2-7, with D perhaps matching TRBD1 or TRBD2 (5 bases each). This CDR3 comprises 15 residues. Germline V gene sequence: CDR1 DFQATT, CDR2 SNEGSKA (reference sequence). V shed 3 bases and J shed 2 bases, with 17 bases lying between them. The CDR3 sequence: CSASTGPFPTYEQYF. The CDR3 coding sequence is TGCAGTGCTAGTACGGGACCATTCCCAACCTACGAGCAGTACTTC.

This clonotype was observed many times. The rearrangement joins TRBV4-1 to TRBJ1-5; 9 bases are a match to TRBD1. The V and J ends lost 3 bases and 0 bases, in that order; junction bases with no gene match: 9. Germline V gene data show CDR1 as MGHRA and CDR2 as YSYEKL. The CDR3 extends over 18 amino acids. The CDR3: CASSHETGGLYSNQPQHF. In nucleotides, the CDR3 is TGCGCCAGCAGCCATGAGACAGGGGGGCTCTATAGCAATCAGCCCCAGCATTTT.

This rearrangement joins TRBV12-3 or TRBV12-4 to TRBJ1-4, with D hard to call. CDR3 length equals 14 residues. Trimming pared 6 bases from V and 7 bases from J, leaving 15 bases between. In DNA form, the CDR3 reads TGTGCCAGCAGGTCAGGCCCCTTTGGTGAAAAACTGTTTTTT. It is translated as CASRSGPFGEKLFF.

This clonotype has at least ten counts. The chain links TRBV4-1 to TRBJ2-5; D call uncertain. V lost 0 bases, J lost 6 bases, and 11 bases lay in between. The CDR3 runs to 14 residues. The germline V gene has CDR1 MGHRA and CDR2 YSYEKL. This chain's CDR3 is CASSQDVGMKTQYF. The DNA for the CDR3 is TGCGCCAGCAGCCAAGATGTGGGTATGAAGACCCAGTACTTC.

This clonotype was picked up many times. This chain uses TRBV5-1 with TRBJ2-5; 7 bases align to TRBD2. Germline loops: CDR1 SGHRS, CDR2 YFSETQ. CDR3 size: 16 residues. The V segment lost 2 bases and the J segment 6 bases; nucleotides outside the gene matches: 13. CDR3 DNA sequence: TGCGCCAGCAGCTTCCCGCTGATAGCGGGTTACCAGACCCAGTACTTC. This codes for CASSFPLIAGYQTQYF.

This clonotype came up many times. V usage is TRBV7-9 and J usage is TRBJ1-6; D uncertain. Trimming pared 6 bases from V and 0 bases from J, leaving 9 bases between. The germline V gene has CDR1 SEHNR and CDR2 FQNEAQ (reference sequence). The CDR3 consists of 15 residues. The CDR3 DNA reads TGTGCCAGCAGTCCTGACGGCTCCTATAATTCACCCCTCCACTTT. This gives the protein CASSPDGSYNSPLHF.

The genes are TRBV5-4 and TRBJ2-3; no clear D. Trimming removed 9 bases from V and 0 bases from J, with 11 bases in between. This CDR3 contains 13 residues. From germline, CDR1 is SGHNT and CDR2 YYREEE (reference sequence). This chain's CDR3 is CATASPSTDTQYF. CDR3 coding DNA: TGTGCCACCGCTTCCCCCAGCACAGATACGCAGTATTTT.

The rearrangement uses TRBV12-3 or TRBV12-4 and TRBJ1-2; tentatively, D is TRBD1 (5 bases). Trimming shortened V by 3 bases and J by 3 bases, and 8 bases separated the two germline ends. The CDR3 consists of 13 residues. CDR3 nucleotides: TGTGCCAGCAGTTTTGGGGCGGACTATGGCTACACCTTC. As protein: CASSFGADYGYTF.